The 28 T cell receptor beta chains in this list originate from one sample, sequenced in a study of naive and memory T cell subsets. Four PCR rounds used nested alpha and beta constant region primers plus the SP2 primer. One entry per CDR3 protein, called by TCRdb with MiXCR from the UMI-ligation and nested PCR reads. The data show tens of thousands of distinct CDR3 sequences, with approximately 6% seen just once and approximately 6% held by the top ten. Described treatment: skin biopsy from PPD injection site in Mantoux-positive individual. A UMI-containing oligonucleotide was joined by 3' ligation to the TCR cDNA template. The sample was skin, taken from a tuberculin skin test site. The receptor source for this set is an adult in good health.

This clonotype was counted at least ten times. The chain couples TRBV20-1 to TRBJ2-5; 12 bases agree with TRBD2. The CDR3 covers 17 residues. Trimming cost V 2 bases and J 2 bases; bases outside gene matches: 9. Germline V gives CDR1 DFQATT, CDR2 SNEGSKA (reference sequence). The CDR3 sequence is CSARHPGLAGPQETQYF. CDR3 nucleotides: TGCAGTGCTAGACATCCGGGACTAGCGGGCCCTCAAGAGACCCAGTACTTC.

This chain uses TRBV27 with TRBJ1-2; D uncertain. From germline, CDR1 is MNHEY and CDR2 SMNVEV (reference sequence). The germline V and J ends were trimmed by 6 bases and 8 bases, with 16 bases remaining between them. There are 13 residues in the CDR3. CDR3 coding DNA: TGTGCCAGCAGCCCCGCCGGGAGCCCAGGCTACACCTTC. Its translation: CASSPAGSPGYTF.

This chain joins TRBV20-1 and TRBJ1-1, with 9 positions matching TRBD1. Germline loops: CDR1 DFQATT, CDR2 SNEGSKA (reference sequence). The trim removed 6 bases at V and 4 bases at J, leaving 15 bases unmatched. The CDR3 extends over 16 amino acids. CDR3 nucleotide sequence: TGCAGTGCATCGATTAACAGGGGGCTTAGGGTCACTGAAGCTTTCTTT. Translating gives CSASINRGLRVTEAFF.

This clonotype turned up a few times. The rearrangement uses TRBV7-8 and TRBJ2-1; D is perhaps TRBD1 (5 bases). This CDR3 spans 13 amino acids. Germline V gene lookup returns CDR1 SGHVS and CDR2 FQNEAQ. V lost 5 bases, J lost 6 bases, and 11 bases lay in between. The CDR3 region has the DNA TGTGCCAGCAGCCCTGGACACCTCAATGAGCAGTTCTTC. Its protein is CASSPGHLNEQFF.

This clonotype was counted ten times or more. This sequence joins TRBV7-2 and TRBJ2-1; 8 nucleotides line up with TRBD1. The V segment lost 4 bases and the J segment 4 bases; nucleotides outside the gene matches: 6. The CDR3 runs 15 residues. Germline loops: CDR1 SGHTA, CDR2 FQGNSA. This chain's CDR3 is CASSYPGQVYNEQFF. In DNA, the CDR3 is TGTGCCAGCAGCTACCCGGGACAGGTTTACAATGAGCAGTTCTTC.

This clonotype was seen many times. The CDR3 sequence: CATSGWDRQSYNEQFF. CDR3 bases: TGTGCCACCAGTGGTTGGGACAGACAATCCTACAATGAGCAGTTCTTC. This chain links TRBV24-1 with TRBJ2-1; 7 bases are a match to TRBD1. The CDR3 extends over 16 amino acids. CDR1 KGHDR and CDR2 SFDVKD come from the germline V gene. V was clipped by 5 bases and J by 1 base; unmatched bases: 7.

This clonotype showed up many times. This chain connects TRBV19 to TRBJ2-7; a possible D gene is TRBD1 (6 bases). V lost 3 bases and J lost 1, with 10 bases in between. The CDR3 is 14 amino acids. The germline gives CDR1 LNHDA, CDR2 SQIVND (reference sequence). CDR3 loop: CASSILGQSYEQYF. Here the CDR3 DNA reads TGTGCCAGTAGTATTTTAGGACAGTCCTACGAGCAGTACTTC.

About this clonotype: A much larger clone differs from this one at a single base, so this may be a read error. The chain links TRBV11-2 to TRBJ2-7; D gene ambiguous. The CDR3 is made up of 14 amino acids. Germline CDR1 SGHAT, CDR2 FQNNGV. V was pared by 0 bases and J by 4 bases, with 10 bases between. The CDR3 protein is CASSLDSSKYEQYF. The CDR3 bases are TGTGCCAGCAGCTTAGACTCCTCAAAGTACGAGCAGTACTTC.

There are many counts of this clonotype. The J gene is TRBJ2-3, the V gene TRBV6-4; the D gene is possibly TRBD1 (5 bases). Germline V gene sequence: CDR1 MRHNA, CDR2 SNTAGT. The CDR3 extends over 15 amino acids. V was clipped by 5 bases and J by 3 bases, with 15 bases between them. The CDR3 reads CASSIDSITTDTQYF. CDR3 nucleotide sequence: TGTGCCAGCAGTATTGACAGCATAACGACAGATACGCAGTATTTT.

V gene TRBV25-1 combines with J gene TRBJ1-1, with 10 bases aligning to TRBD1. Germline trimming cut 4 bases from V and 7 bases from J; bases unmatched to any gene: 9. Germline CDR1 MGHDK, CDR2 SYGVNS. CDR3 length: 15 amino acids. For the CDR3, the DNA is TGTGCCAGCAGTGGGTGGACAGGGGGAGACGGTGAAGCTTTCTTT. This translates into CASSGWTGGDGEAFF.

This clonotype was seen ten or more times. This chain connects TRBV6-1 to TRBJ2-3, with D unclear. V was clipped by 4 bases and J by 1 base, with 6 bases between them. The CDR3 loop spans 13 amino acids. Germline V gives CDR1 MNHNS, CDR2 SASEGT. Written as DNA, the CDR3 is TGTGCCAGCAGTGCTCAGGGCACAGATACGCAGTATTTT. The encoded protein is CASSAQGTDTQYF.

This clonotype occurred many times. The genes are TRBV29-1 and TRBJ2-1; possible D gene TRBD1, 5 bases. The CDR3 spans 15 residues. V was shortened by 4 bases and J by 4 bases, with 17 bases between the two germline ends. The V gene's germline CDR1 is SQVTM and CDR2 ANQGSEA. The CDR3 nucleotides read TGCAGCGTTGTCTTTCAAGACAGTCTTTACAATGAGCAGTTCTTC. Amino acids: CSVVFQDSLYNEQFF.

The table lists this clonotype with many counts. This CDR3 reads CASSKILAGIGEQYF. CDR3 in DNA: TGCGCCAGCAGCAAAATCCTAGCGGGAATAGGTGAGCAGTACTTC. The V and J genes are TRBV4-3 and TRBJ2-7; 9 bases align to TRBD2. Germline-derived CDR1 and CDR2 are LGHNA and YSLEER. Trimming cost V 5 bases and J 7 bases; bases outside gene matches: 12. The CDR3 consists of 15 residues.

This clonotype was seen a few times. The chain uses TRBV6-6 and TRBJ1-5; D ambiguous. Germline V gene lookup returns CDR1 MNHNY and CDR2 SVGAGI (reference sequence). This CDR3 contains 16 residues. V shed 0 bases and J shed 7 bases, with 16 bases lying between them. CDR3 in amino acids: CASSYSSGKVGQPQHF. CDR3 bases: TGTGCCAGCAGTTACTCGAGCGGGAAGGTAGGCCAGCCCCAGCATTTT.

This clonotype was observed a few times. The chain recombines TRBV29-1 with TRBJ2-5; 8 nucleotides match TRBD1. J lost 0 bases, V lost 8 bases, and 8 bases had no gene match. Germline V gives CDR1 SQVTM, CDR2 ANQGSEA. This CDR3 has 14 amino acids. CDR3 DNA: TGCAGCTTCAGGGACAGGAGGTACCAAGAGACCCAGTACTTC. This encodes CSFRDRRYQETQYF.

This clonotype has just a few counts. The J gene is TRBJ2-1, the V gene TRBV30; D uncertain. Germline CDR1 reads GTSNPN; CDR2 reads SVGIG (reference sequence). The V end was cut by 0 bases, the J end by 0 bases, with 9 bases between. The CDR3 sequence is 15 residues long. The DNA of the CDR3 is TGTGCCTGGAGTGTACTTTCGAGCTCCTACAATGAGCAGTTCTTC. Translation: CAWSVLSSSYNEQFF.

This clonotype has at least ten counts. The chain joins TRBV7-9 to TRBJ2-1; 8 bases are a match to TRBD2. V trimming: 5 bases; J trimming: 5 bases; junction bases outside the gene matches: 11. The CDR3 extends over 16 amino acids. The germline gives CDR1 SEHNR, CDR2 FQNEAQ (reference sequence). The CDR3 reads CASSPLSGKSNNEQFF. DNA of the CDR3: TGTGCCAGCAGCCCCCTTAGCGGGAAGTCAAACAATGAGCAGTTCTTC.

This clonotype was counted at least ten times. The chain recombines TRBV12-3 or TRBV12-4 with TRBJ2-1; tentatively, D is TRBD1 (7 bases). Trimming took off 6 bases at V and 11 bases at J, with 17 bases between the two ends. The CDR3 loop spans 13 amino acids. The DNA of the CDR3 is TGTGCCAGCAGCTTGGGGGGACAGAGGCAGCAGTTCTTC. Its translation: CASSLGGQRQQFF.

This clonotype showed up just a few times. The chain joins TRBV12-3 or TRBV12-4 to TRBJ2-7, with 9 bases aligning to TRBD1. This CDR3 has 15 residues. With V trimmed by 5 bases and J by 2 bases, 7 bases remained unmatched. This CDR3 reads CASSPENRGPYEQYF. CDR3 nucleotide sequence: TGTGCCAGCAGTCCCGAGAACAGGGGGCCCTACGAGCAGTACTTC.

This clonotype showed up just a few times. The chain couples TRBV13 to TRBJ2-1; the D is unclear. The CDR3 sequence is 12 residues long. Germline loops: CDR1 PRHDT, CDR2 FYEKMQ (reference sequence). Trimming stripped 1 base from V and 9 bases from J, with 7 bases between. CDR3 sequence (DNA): TGTGCCAGCAGCTTAGACTCCTTTGAGCAGTTCTTC. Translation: CASSLDSFEQFF.

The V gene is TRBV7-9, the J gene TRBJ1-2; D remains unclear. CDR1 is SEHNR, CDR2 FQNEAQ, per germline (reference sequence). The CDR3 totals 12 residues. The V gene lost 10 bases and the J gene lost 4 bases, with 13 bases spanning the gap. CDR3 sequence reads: CAIALTTYGYTF. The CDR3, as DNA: TGTGCCATCGCGCTTACAACCTATGGCTACACCTTC.

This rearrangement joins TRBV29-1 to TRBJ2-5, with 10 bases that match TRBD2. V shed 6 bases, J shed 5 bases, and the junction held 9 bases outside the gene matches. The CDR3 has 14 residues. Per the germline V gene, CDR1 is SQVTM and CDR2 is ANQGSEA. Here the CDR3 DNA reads TGCAGCGTAGATCTAGCGGGAGTGGGGGAGACCCAGTACTTC. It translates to CSVDLAGVGETQYF.

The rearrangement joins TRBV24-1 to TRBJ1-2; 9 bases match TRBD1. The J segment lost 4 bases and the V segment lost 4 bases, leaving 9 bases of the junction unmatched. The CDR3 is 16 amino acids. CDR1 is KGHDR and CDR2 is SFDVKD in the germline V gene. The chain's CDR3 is CATSDRDREGLYGYTF. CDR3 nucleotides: TGTGCCACCAGTGACCGGGACAGGGAGGGCCTCTATGGCTACACCTTC.

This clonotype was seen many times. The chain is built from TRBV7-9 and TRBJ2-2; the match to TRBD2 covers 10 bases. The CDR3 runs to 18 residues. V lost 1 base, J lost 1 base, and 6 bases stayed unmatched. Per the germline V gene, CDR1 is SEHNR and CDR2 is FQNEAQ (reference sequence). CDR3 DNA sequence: TGTGCCAGCAGCTTAGGGCTAGCGGGAGCCCTGAACACCGGGGAGCTGTTTTTT. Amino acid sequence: CASSLGLAGALNTGELFF. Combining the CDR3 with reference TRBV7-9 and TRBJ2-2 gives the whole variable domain DTGVSQNPRHKITKRGQNVTFRCDPISEHNRLYWYRQTLGQGPEFLTYFQNEAQLEKSRLLSDRFSAERPKGSFSTLEIQRTEQGDSAMYLCASSLGLAGALNTGELFFGEGSRLTVL.

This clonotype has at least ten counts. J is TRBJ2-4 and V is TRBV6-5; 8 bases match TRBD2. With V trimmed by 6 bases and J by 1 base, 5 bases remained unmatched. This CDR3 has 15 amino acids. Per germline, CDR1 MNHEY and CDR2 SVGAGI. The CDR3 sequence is CASSPGRVAKNIQYF. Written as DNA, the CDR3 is TGTGCCAGCAGCCCCGGGAGGGTCGCCAAAAACATTCAGTACTTC.

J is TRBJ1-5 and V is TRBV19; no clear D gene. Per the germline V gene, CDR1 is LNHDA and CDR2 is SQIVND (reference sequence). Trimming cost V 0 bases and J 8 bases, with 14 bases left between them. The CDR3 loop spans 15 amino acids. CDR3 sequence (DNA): TGTGCCAGTAGTATAGATATAAGGACTTCAGAGCCCCAGCATTTT. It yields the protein CASSIDIRTSEPQHF.

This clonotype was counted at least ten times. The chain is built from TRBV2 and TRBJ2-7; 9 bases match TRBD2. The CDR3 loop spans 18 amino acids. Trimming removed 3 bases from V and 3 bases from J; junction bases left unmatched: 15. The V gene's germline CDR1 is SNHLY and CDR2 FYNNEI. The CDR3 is CASSEVAGVLLVGYEQYF. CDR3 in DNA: TGTGCCAGCAGTGAGGTAGCGGGAGTTCTGCTGGTTGGCTACGAGCAGTACTTC.

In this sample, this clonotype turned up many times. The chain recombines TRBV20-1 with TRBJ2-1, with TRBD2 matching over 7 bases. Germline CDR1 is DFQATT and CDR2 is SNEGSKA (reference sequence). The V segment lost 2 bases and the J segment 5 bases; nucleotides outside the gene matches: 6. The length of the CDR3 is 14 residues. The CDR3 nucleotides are TGCAGTGCTAGAACGTGGACTAGTCACAATGAGCAGTTCTTC. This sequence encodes CSARTWTSHNEQFF.